The 7 T cell receptor beta chains below come from one sample, sequenced in a study of T cells after yellow fever vaccination. TCRdb processed the 5' RACE reads anew with MiXCR; each CDR3 protein has one entry. The top ten clones hold around 17% of a sample with 250,000 to 350,000 distinct CDR3 sequences, around 6.8% of them seen once. Sample: PBMCs, taken roughly 46 days after the first yellow fever vaccination. Receptor source: a man between 18 and 35 years old who received the YFV17D yellow fever vaccine.

This clonotype has a handful of counts. The chain uses TRBV7-2 and TRBJ2-1; D unclear. CDR1 and CDR2 from the germline V gene are SGHTA and FQGNSA. V was shortened by 2 bases and J by 7 bases, with 9 bases between the two germline ends. This CDR3 has 13 amino acids. The CDR3 is CASSLRQRNEQFF. As DNA, the CDR3 is TGTGCCAGCAGCTTACGGCAACGGAATGAGCAGTTCTTC.

The rearrangement joins TRBV20-1 to TRBJ1-5, with 8 bases aligning to TRBD1. V was clipped by 6 bases and J by 5 bases; unmatched bases: 3. The germline V gene encodes CDR1 DFQATT and CDR2 SNEGSKA (reference sequence). This CDR3 has 12 amino acids. CDR3 protein: CSAVQGDQPQHF. The CDR3 DNA follows: TGCAGTGCCGTACAGGGGGATCAGCCCCAGCATTTT.

The chain couples TRBV12-3 or TRBV12-4 to TRBJ1-1; D is uncertain. V lost 8 bases, J lost 11 bases, and 24 bases lay in between. This CDR3 is 14 amino acids long. The CDR3 DNA sequence: TGTGCCAGCGGGTGGACCGTCCCGACCATAAGGGCTTTCTTT. This encodes CASGWTVPTIRAFF.

This clonotype came up many times. Written as DNA, the CDR3 is TGTGCCAGCGGCGCCGGGGGATCTACTGAAGCTTTCTTT. This encodes CASGAGGSTEAFF. This rearrangement joins TRBV5-4 to TRBJ1-1, with a possible D match to TRBD1 (5 bases). CDR1 is SGHNT and CDR2 is YYREEE in the germline V gene (reference sequence). The V and J ends lost 7 bases and 5 bases respectively, with 15 bases between them. The CDR3 runs to 13 residues.

The chain joins TRBV6-5 to TRBJ1-4; possibly TRBD1 for D (5 bases). The length of the CDR3 is 15 residues. Germline assignment: CDR1 MNHEY and CDR2 SVGAGI. The V gene lost 4 bases and the J gene lost 3 bases, with 12 bases spanning the gap. CDR3 DNA: TGTGCCAGCAGTTTATCGACGGGGCCTAATGAAAAACTGTTTTTT. It codes for CASSLSTGPNEKLFF.

This clonotype was seen a handful of times. The chain carries TRBV5-1 and TRBJ2-5; the D gene could be TRBD1 or TRBD2 (5 bases each). The germline V gene has CDR1 SGHRS and CDR2 YFSETQ. This CDR3 has 13 amino acids. The germline V and J ends were trimmed by 4 bases and 7 bases, with 14 bases remaining between them. The CDR3 spells CASSPGTMGTQYF. CDR3 sequence (DNA): TGCGCCAGCAGCCCCGGGACGATGGGGACCCAGTACTTC.

V gene TRBV7-3 combines with J gene TRBJ2-1; D possibly corresponds to TRBD2 (6 bases). Germline V gene sequence: CDR1 SGHTA, CDR2 FQGTGA. V shed 1 base and J shed 8 bases, with 12 bases lying between them. This CDR3 contains 14 residues. The CDR3 sequence: CASSLMGTGDEQFF. DNA for the CDR3: TGTGCCAGCAGCTTAATGGGGACTGGGGATGAGCAGTTCTTC.